The rows below give T cell receptor beta chains drawn from one sample of a study of blood T cell repertoires in COVID-19. The table came from immunoSEQ multiplex PCR; TCRdb's copy has only in-frame clones and leaves some out. The sample yields 230,000 or so clones, more than 65% seen once. Material: peripheral blood. These receptors all stem from a middle-aged woman who had recovered from COVID-19. CDR3s include the opening cysteine and the closing phenylalanine or tryptophan. Fields, in order: clone size, D gene, J gene, V gene, CDR3 DNA, CDR3 protein. D genes are given only for firm matches. The listing skips clone size in some rows; elsewhere it reads once, few, many or a size class.

>-|-|TRBJ1-5|TRBV19
TGTGCCAGTAGTAGACAATCAAGGTCGAGTAGCAATCAGCCCCAGCATTTT
CASSRQSRSSSNQPQHF
>-|TRBD1|TRBJ2-3|TRBV6-1
TGTGCCAGCAGTTATACAGGGGGTGATACGCAGTATTTT
CASSYTGGDTQYF
>-|-|TRBJ2-6|TRBV21-1
TGTGCCAGCAGCAAAGATGAGCGGGGGGGCCATGGGGCCAACGTCCTGACTTTC
CASSKDERGGHGANVLTF
>-|TRBD1|TRBJ1-1|TRBV7-2
TGTGCCAGCAGCTTCTTCGGACAGGGTGCCTTCACTGAAGCTTTCTTT
CASSFFGQGAFTEAFF
>few|-|TRBJ2-5|TRBV11-2
TGTGCCAGCCGCGTAGGGGGGCTGGAGACCCAGTACTTC
CASRVGGLETQYF
>-|-|TRBJ2-4|TRBV7-8
TGTGCCAGCAGCCCGAAGCGTGCAATACTAGCCAAAAACATTCAGTACTTC
CASSPKRAILAKNIQYF
>-|-|TRBJ1-1|TRBV13
TGTGCCAGCAGCTTTGGGGGGGCACTGAACACTGAAGCTTTCTTT
CASSFGGALNTEAFF
>-|-|TRBJ2-7|TRBV28
TGTGCCAGCAGCTTCGGTGGCGGGTTCTCCATCTACGAGCAGTACTTC
CASSFGGGFSIYEQYF
>-|TRBD1|TRBJ1-6|TRBV19
TGTGCCAGTACGCACAGGGGAGTAGGTTCACCCCTCCACTTT
CASTHRGVGSPLHF
>-|-|TRBJ1-4|TRBV14
TGTGCCAGCAGCCCGTCCGGGATTGAAAAACTGTTTTTT
CASSPSGIEKLFF
>-|-|TRBJ2-2|TRBV7-3
TGTGCCAGCAGCCCATCGCTAGGCCTATCAACCGGGGAGCTGTTTTTT
CASSPSLGLSTGELFF
>-|-|TRBJ1-2|TRBV7-3
TGTGCCAGCTCCAATGACAGAATGTATGGCTACACCTTC
CASSNDRMYGYTF
>few|-|TRBJ2-3|TRBV5-8
TGTGCCAGCAGCCCCACTAGTCCCCCAGATACGCAGTATTTT
CASSPTSPPDTQYF
>once|TRBD2|TRBJ2-7|TRBV6-2/TRBV6-3
TGTGCCAGCAGTTCCATGACTAGCGGGATACGGGAGCAGTACTTC
CASSSMTSGIREQYF
>-|-|TRBJ2-3|TRBV2
TGTGCCAGCGGCGGGGCCCCATGGGGCACAGATACGCAGTATTTT
CASGGAPWGTDTQYF
>-|-|TRBJ1-5|TRBV7-9
TGTGCCAGCAGCTTTAATTTAGATGGTCAGCCCCAGCATTTT
CASSFNLDGQPQHF
>once|TRBD2|TRBJ2-1|TRBV11-3
TGTGCCAGCAGCTCTATAGCGGGGGGGCCGCTTAGCAATGAGCAGTTCTTC
CASSSIAGGPLSNEQFF
>-|TRBD1|TRBJ1-2|TRBV3-1/TRBV3-2
TGTGCCAGCAGCCAATTCAGGGGGCTTGGCTACACCTTC
CASSQFRGLGYTF
>-|TRBD2|TRBJ2-5|TRBV6-2/TRBV6-3
TGTGCCAGCAGTTATGGGCTAGCGGGGAGACAAGAGACCCAGTACTTC
CASSYGLAGRQETQYF
>-|TRBD1|TRBJ1-4|TRBV11-2
TGTGCCAGCAGCTTATCGTTTGGGGACAGATTTAATGAAAAACTGTTTTTT
CASSLSFGDRFNEKLFF
>few|TRBD2|TRBJ2-1|TRBV7-2
TGTGCCAGCAGCTTAGCGAAAGGACTAGCGGGGGGGCCTGAGCAGTTCTTC
CASSLAKGLAGGPEQFF
>-|TRBD1|TRBJ2-1|TRBV9
TGTGCCAGCAGCCTCGTTATTGGGACAGGGCTTGATGAGCAGTTCTTC
CASSLVIGTGLDEQFF
>once|TRBD1|TRBJ1-6|TRBV6-1
TGTGCCAGCAGTGAATCGGACAGGGGGAATTCACCCCTCCACTTT
CASSESDRGNSPLHF
>-|-|TRBJ1-3|TRBV9
TGTGCCAGCAGCGTAGGGACAAATTCTGGAAACACCATATATTTT
CASSVGTNSGNTIYF
>-|-|TRBJ2-4|TRBV6-5
TGTGCCAGCACTGTAGCCAAAAACATTCAGTACTTC
CASTVAKNIQYF
>-|-|TRBJ1-1|TRBV7-2
TGTGCCAGCAGCTTTCAGGGTTTGAACACTGAAGCTTTCTTT
CASSFQGLNTEAFF
>-|TRBD1|TRBJ2-4|TRBV11-2
TGTGCCAGCAGCTGGGGACAGGGTGGTGGAGTGTCCTTC
CASSWGQGGGVSF
>-|TRBD1|TRBJ2-7|TRBV6-2/TRBV6-3
TGTGCCAGCAGTTTGGACAGGTACGAGCAGTACTTC
CASSLDRYEQYF
>-|-|TRBJ1-1|TRBV29-1
TGCAGCGTTGAGGCCGGGATGAACACTGAAGCTTTCTTT
CSVEAGMNTEAFF
>-|TRBD1|TRBJ1-1|TRBV19
TGTGCCAGTAGTAAAGAAGACGGGACAGCAGCTATTGAAGCTTTCTTT
CASSKEDGTAAIEAFF
>once|-|TRBJ1-3|TRBV12-3/TRBV12-4
TGTGCCGCTAGAAAAACTGGAAACACCATATATTTT
CAARKTGNTIYF
>-|-|TRBJ2-5|TRBV12-3/TRBV12-4
TGTGCCAGCAGTTTCCTTGAGACCCAGTACTTC
CASSFLETQYF
>-|-|TRBJ1-6|TRBV28
TGTGCCAGCAGTTTCCTAGGCAGTTCACCCCTCCACTTT
CASSFLGSSPLHF
>-|TRBD2|TRBJ2-1|TRBV14
TGTGCCAGCAGCCAAGTGGGTGGACTAGCGGGTCATGAGCAGTTCTTC
CASSQVGGLAGHEQFF
>-|TRBD1|TRBJ2-7|TRBV6-6
TGTGCCAGCAGACCCCAGGGACAGGCGCCTCTCCGGTACTTC
CASRPQGQAPLRYF
>-|TRBD1|TRBJ1-2|TRBV9
TGTGCCAGCAGCGGCGGGACAGCTAATAACTATGGCTACACCTTC
CASSGGTANNYGYTF
>-|TRBD1|TRBJ2-3|TRBV11-3
TGTGCCAGCAGCTCTTGGACAGGGGGCAGTTTGAGAGATACGCAGTATTTT
CASSSWTGGSLRDTQYF
>-|TRBD2|TRBJ2-7|TRBV7-2
TGTGCCAGCAGCTTCGAGCGGGGCTACGAGCAGTACTTC
CASSFERGYEQYF
>-|TRBD1|TRBJ1-1|TRBV3-1/TRBV3-2
TGTGCCAGCAGCCAATTTGTGACAGGGGAGGTAGTGAACACTGAAGCTTTCTTT
CASSQFVTGEVVNTEAFF
>-|-|TRBJ1-2|TRBV11-3
TGTGCCAGCAGCCCACAACAGGGCTTGGGCTATGGCTACACCTTC
CASSPQQGLGYGYTF